Listed below are T cell receptor beta chains from one sample, sequenced in a study of T cell repertoires in cytomegalovirus infection. For these receptors, no antigen is known. One entry per CDR3 protein, called by TCRdb with MiXCR from the reads. Of about 830,000 distinct CDR3 sequences in the sample, around a third were seen once. The source was cultured CD8+ T cells from PBMCs, collected from culture after CMV antigen stimulation. Receptors were obtained from a human donor in good health (CMV status not recorded). Some clones in this sample may be carry-over from other donors' samples. The CDR3 runs from the conserved cysteine through the conserved F or W. The D gene is left open where the match is weak. Only some rows state a clone size, as once, few, many or a class for expanded clones.

clone_size d_call j_call v_call cdr3_aa
. . TRBJ2-7 TRBV25-1 CASRRSSYEQYF
. TRBD2 TRBJ2-3 TRBV9 CASSPGLAGIDTQYF
few TRBD1 TRBJ1-1 TRBV6-2/TRBV6-3 CAGQTGTNTEAFF
. . TRBJ2-7 TRBV5-1 CASSSYFSGTRRELYF
many . TRBJ2-3 TRBV7-6 CASSLYSGGTVDDTQYF
large . TRBJ2-1 TRBV7-2 CASSWGSLNEQFF
many TRBD1 TRBJ2-1 TRBV9 CASSEQGGSYNEQFF
many . TRBJ2-2 TRBV5-1 CALHGGFTGELFF
. TRBD1 TRBJ2-1 TRBV11-3 CASSSGQTYNEQFF
. . TRBJ2-5 TRBV7-9 CASSSPRGWETQYF
. . TRBJ2-2 TRBV6-5 CATHRGRGTGELFF
. TRBD2 TRBJ2-7 TRBV12-3/TRBV12-4 CASRHLAGDPSEQYF
many . TRBJ2-1 TRBV7-2 CASSPGLKPNEQFF
few TRBD2 TRBJ2-1 TRBV12-5 CASASTSRYNEQFF
. TRBD2 TRBJ2-7 TRBV7-3 CASSSLRLAGSYEQYF
many TRBD2 TRBJ2-2 TRBV7-6 CASSLSSGGPNGELFF
. . TRBJ1-1 TRBV7-9 CASRDSPNTEAFF
. . TRBJ1-5 TRBV24-1 CATSDLAQPQHF
. TRBD1 TRBJ2-3 TRBV4-1 CASSSWDSPFSDTQYF
many . TRBJ2-1 TRBV7-8 CASSLRTATYNEQFF
. TRBD2 TRBJ2-1 TRBV13 CASSPPGRGDNEQFF
few TRBD1 TRBJ1-3 TRBV4-1 CASSQDPRGQGNTIYF
. . TRBJ2-1 TRBV5-4 CASSLDPTGIYNEQFF